This TCR beta chain was retrieved from a study of CD8 T cells in ankylosing spondylitis. TCRdb re-called the 5' RACE reads with MiXCR, one entry per CDR3 protein. This table holds 250,000 to 300,000 distinct CDR3 sequences, 20% found once. CDR1 is DFQATT, CDR2 SNEGSKA, per germline (reference sequence). There are 15 residues in the CDR3. V shed 5 bases and J 9 bases; nucleotides not matched to a gene: 18. The receptor was derived from a male donor with ankylosing spondylitis or in good health (not recorded which). Sequenced input: blood, either unsorted or a sorted T cell fraction (not recorded which). This chain uses TRBV20-1 with TRBJ1-1; 7 bases fit TRBD1. The CDR3 DNA reads as TGCAGTGCTGTAGAGTTCGAGGGGGCTAGGGGGAAAGCTTTCTTT. Amino acid sequence: CSAVEFEGARGKAFF.